This paragraph reports one TCR beta chain. The data were obtained in a study of blood T cell repertoires in COVID-19. Repertoires were generated with immunoSEQ multiplex PCR, while TCRdb's copy carries only in-frame clones and drops some. In the table there are about 270,000 clones, 83% of which are singletons. Germline loops: CDR1 MNHEY, CDR2 SMNVEV (reference sequence). The germline V and J ends were trimmed by 5 bases and 7 bases, with 12 bases remaining between them. CDR3 length: 13 amino acids. The origin of this receptor is a woman in her fifties or sixties who had recovered from COVID-19. This chain joins TRBV27 and TRBJ1-5; TRBD1 is a possible D gene (5 bases). Sequences were obtained from peripheral blood. This chain's CDR3 is CASSPTVRQPQHF. The CDR3 nucleotides read TGTGCCAGCAGTCCGACAGTTCGGCAGCCCCAGCATTTT.